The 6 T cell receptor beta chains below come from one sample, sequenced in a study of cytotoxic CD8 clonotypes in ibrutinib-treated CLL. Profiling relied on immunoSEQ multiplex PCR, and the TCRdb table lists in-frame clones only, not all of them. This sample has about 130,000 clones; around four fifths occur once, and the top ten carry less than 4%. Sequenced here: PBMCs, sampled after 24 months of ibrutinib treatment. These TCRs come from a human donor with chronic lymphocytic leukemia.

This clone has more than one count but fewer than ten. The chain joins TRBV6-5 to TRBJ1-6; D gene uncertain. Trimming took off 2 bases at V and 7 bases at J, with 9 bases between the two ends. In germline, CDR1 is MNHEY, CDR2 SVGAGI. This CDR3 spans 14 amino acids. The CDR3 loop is CASSYRTVNSPLHF. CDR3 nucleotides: TGTGCCAGCAGTTACCGGACGGTGAATTCACCCCTCCACTTT.

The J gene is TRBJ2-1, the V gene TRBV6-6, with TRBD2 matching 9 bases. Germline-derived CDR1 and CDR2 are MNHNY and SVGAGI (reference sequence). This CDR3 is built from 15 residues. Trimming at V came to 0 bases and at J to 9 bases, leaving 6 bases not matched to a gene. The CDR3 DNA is TGTGCCAGCAGTTACTCGAGCGGGGGGCGAAGTGAGCAGTTCTTC. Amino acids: CASSYSSGGRSEQFF.

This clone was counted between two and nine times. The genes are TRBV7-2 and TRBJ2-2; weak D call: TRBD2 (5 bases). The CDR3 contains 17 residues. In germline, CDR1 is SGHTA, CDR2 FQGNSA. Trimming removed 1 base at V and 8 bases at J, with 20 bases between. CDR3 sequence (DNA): TGTGCCAGCAGCTTAGTTTCTAGCTTAGGCGCGGGTGGGGAGCTGTTTTTT. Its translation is CASSLVSSLGAGGELFF.

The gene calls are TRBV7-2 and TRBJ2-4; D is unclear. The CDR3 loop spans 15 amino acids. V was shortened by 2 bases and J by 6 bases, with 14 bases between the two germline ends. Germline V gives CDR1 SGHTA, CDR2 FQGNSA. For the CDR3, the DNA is TGTGCCAGCAGCTTACCCACCTTTGGTGTAAACATTCAGTACTTC. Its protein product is CASSLPTFGVNIQYF.

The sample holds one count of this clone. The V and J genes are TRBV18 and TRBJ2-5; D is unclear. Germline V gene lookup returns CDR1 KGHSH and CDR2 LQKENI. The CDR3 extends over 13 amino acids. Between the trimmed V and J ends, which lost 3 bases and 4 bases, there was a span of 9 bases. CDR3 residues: CASSPGRIETQYF. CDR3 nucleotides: TGTGCCAGCTCACCCGGACGGATAGAGACCCAGTACTTC. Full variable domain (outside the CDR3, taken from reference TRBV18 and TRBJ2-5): NAGVMQNPRHLVRRRGQEARLRCSPMKGHSHVYWYRQLPEEGLKFMVYLQKENIIDESGMPKERFSAEFPKEGPSILRIQQVVRGDSAAYFCASSPGRIETQYFGPGTRLLVL.

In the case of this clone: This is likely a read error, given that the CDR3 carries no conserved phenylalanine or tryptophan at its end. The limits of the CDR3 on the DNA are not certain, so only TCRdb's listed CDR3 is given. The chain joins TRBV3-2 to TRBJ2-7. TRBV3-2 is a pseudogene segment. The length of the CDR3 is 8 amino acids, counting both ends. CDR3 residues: CASSQDRA.